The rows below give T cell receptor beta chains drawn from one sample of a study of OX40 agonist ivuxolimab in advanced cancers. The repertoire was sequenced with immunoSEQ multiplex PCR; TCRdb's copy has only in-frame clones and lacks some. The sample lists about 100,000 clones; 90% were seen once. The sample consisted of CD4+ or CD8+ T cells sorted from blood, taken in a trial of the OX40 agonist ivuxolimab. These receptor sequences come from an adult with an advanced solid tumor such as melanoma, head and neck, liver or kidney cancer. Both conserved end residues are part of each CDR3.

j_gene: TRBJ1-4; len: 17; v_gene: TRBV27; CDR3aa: CASSLNQGVRGGEKLFF
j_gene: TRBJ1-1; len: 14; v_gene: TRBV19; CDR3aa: CASSSSTGGPEAFF
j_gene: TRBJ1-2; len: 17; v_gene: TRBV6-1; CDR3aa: CASSVFGADAMRGGYTF
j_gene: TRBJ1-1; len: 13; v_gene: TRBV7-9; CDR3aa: CASSLRTNTEAFF
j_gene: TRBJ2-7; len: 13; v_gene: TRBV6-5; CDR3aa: CASSGTGDYEQYF
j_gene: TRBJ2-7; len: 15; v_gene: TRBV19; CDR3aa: CASSTEDRGAYEQYF
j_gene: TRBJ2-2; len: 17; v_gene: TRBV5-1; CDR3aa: CASSLGTSGVLTGELFF
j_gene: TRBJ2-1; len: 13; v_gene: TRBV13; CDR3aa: CASSPPWDREQFF
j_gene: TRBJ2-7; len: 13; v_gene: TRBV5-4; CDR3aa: CAISYRGGYEQYF
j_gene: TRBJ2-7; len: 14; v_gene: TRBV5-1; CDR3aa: CASSLQGLSYEQYF
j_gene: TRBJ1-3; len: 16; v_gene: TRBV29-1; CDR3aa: CSARSNGPVSGNTIYF
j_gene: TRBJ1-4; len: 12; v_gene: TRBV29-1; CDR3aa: CSAVLQGEKLFF